Listed below are T cell receptor beta chains from one sample, sequenced in a study of blood T cell repertoires in COVID-19. Assay: immunoSEQ multiplex PCR; the TCRdb copy retains only in-frame clones and omits some. The sample lists some 97,000 clones, 65% to 90% occurring once. Sequencing was performed on PBMCs or T cells enriched from blood (not recorded which). All receptors come from a woman aged 45-59 years who had recovered from COVID-19. The CDR3 runs from the conserved cysteine through the conserved F or W. A D gene is named only where the DNA matches it firmly. Clone size is not always given. Where it is, it says once, few, many or a class for expanded clones.

j_gene: TRBJ2-1; abundance: NA; v_gene: TRBV11-2; d_gene: NA; CDR3nt: TGTGCCAGCAGCCGTCGTCCTCCTAACAATGAGCAGTTCTTC; CDR3aa: CASSRRPPNNEQFF
j_gene: TRBJ2-1; abundance: NA; v_gene: TRBV19; d_gene: NA; CDR3nt: TGTGCCAGTAGTATAACTGGTAGCTCCTACAATGAGCAGTTCTTC; CDR3aa: CASSITGSSYNEQFF
j_gene: TRBJ1-1; abundance: NA; v_gene: TRBV6-1; d_gene: NA; CDR3nt: TGTGCCAGCAGTGATCCGGGCAGGGGGAACACTGAAGCTTTCTTT; CDR3aa: CASSDPGRGNTEAFF
j_gene: TRBJ2-3; abundance: once; v_gene: TRBV5-1; d_gene: NA; CDR3nt: TGCGCCAGCAGCTTGGTCGCAGGGGGGTCTGGCACAGATACGCAGTATTTT; CDR3aa: CASSLVAGGSGTDTQYF
j_gene: TRBJ1-1; abundance: NA; v_gene: TRBV30; d_gene: NA; CDR3nt: TGTGCCTGGGATTCCCGGGTTACAGAAGCTTTCTTT; CDR3aa: CAWDSRVTEAFF
j_gene: TRBJ1-1; abundance: NA; v_gene: TRBV5-4; d_gene: TRBD1; CDR3nt: TGTGCCAGCAGCGCTGGACAGGCGAACACTGAAGCTTTCTTT; CDR3aa: CASSAGQANTEAFF
j_gene: TRBJ2-1; abundance: NA; v_gene: TRBV14; d_gene: TRBD2; CDR3nt: TGTGCCAGCAGCCAAGGACTAGCGGGAGTGGGTGAGCAGTTCTTC; CDR3aa: CASSQGLAGVGEQFF
j_gene: TRBJ2-7; abundance: NA; v_gene: TRBV6-6; d_gene: NA; CDR3nt: TGTGCCAGCAGTTACACTATCACAGGGCTCAAGGGCGAGCAGTACTTC; CDR3aa: CASSYTITGLKGEQYF
j_gene: TRBJ1-5; abundance: NA; v_gene: TRBV6-6; d_gene: TRBD1; CDR3nt: TGTGCCAGCAGTCCCGAGGGGCAGGGGGTGAACAATCAGCCCCAGCATTTT; CDR3aa: CASSPEGQGVNNQPQHF
j_gene: TRBJ2-1; abundance: NA; v_gene: TRBV18; d_gene: TRBD1; CDR3nt: TGTGCCAGCTCGTACCGCGACAGGGGAATTGACAATGAGCAGTTCTTC; CDR3aa: CASSYRDRGIDNEQFF
j_gene: TRBJ2-1; abundance: once; v_gene: TRBV2; d_gene: NA; CDR3nt: TGTGCCAGCAGGGCAGGACAGGGAGGGTACAATGAGCAGTTCTTC; CDR3aa: CASRAGQGGYNEQFF
j_gene: TRBJ1-1; abundance: NA; v_gene: TRBV5-1; d_gene: TRBD1; CDR3nt: TGCGCCAGCAGCTTGAGATCCGGGACAGCCCTTGAAGCTTTCTTT; CDR3aa: CASSLRSGTALEAFF
j_gene: TRBJ2-7; abundance: NA; v_gene: TRBV27; d_gene: NA; CDR3nt: TGTGCCAGCAGCCAGGGGACCAGCCTGTACGAGCAGTACTTC; CDR3aa: CASSQGTSLYEQYF
j_gene: TRBJ2-5; abundance: few; v_gene: TRBV18; d_gene: NA; CDR3nt: TGTGCCAGCTCACCTCAACACCCGCAAGAGACCCAGTACTTC; CDR3aa: CASSPQHPQETQYF
j_gene: TRBJ1-2; abundance: NA; v_gene: TRBV28; d_gene: TRBD1; CDR3nt: TGTGCCAGCAGTTTACAGGGGGCGCGGTATGGCTACACCTTC; CDR3aa: CASSLQGARYGYTF
j_gene: TRBJ1-6; abundance: NA; v_gene: TRBV21-1; d_gene: NA; CDR3nt: TGTGCCAGGACCTTACAGGGTTATAATTCACCCCTCCACTTT; CDR3aa: CARTLQGYNSPLHF
j_gene: TRBJ2-7; abundance: NA; v_gene: TRBV2; d_gene: TRBD1; CDR3nt: TGTGCCAGCAGTGAGTTTACTGGTGGACAGGGCTACGAGCAGTACTTC; CDR3aa: CASSEFTGGQGYEQYF
j_gene: TRBJ2-2; abundance: NA; v_gene: TRBV7-2; d_gene: TRBD2; CDR3nt: TGTGCCAGCAGCTATAGCGGGGGGGCCGCGGCCGGGGAGCTGTTTTTT; CDR3aa: CASSYSGGAAAGELFF
j_gene: TRBJ2-1; abundance: NA; v_gene: TRBV24-1; d_gene: NA; CDR3nt: TGTGCCACCAGTGACCGTACTAGAGGATCCTTGCTTGATGAGCAGTTCTTC; CDR3aa: CATSDRTRGSLLDEQFF
j_gene: TRBJ1-4; abundance: NA; v_gene: TRBV4-1; d_gene: NA; CDR3nt: TGCGCCAGCAGCCATCTCCGGGGTCTAGAAAAACTGTTTTTT; CDR3aa: CASSHLRGLEKLFF
j_gene: TRBJ2-3; abundance: few; v_gene: TRBV6-1; d_gene: NA; CDR3nt: TGTGCCAGCAGTGAATATCTGCAGGGTAGGGATACGCAGTATTTT; CDR3aa: CASSEYLQGRDTQYF
j_gene: TRBJ2-7; abundance: NA; v_gene: TRBV6-5; d_gene: NA; CDR3nt: TGTGCCAGCAGCGCACTGGGGGGAGTAGCTGACGAGCAGTACTTC; CDR3aa: CASSALGGVADEQYF
j_gene: TRBJ1-2; abundance: NA; v_gene: TRBV2; d_gene: NA; CDR3nt: TGTGCCAGCAGTGCCCTCAATGCAGGTCTACCTGCTAACTATGGCTACACCTTC; CDR3aa: CASSALNAGLPANYGYTF
j_gene: TRBJ2-5; abundance: NA; v_gene: TRBV7-9; d_gene: NA; CDR3nt: TGTGCCAGCAGCTCACCCCCCCAGGTCCGAGAGACCCAGTACTTC; CDR3aa: CASSSPPQVRETQYF
j_gene: TRBJ2-5; abundance: few; v_gene: TRBV6-5; d_gene: NA; CDR3nt: TGTGCCAGCAGTTTATCCCAAGAGACCCAGTACTTC; CDR3aa: CASSLSQETQYF
j_gene: TRBJ2-1; abundance: NA; v_gene: TRBV5-1; d_gene: TRBD2; CDR3nt: TGCGCCAGCAGCTTGGAACTAGCGGGGGGACCCAGCCACAATGAGCAGTTCTTC; CDR3aa: CASSLELAGGPSHNEQFF
j_gene: TRBJ1-3; abundance: NA; v_gene: TRBV2; d_gene: TRBD1; CDR3nt: TGTGCCACCTCCCGAGACGGACAGGTGTCTGGTACCATATATTTT; CDR3aa: CATSRDGQVSGTIYF
j_gene: TRBJ1-1; abundance: NA; v_gene: TRBV5-1; d_gene: NA; CDR3nt: TGCGCCAGCAGCTCGAAGGCAGGGGTGGGGACTGAAGCTTTCTTT; CDR3aa: CASSSKAGVGTEAFF
j_gene: TRBJ2-2; abundance: NA; v_gene: TRBV15; d_gene: TRBD1; CDR3nt: TGTGCCACCAGCAGAGATCCCCCGGGACAGAGGCCCACCGGGGAGCTGTTTTTT; CDR3aa: CATSRDPPGQRPTGELFF
j_gene: TRBJ2-1; abundance: NA; v_gene: TRBV19; d_gene: TRBD1; CDR3nt: TGTGCCAGTAGTGCCGGACAGGGCTACAATGAGCAGTTCTTC; CDR3aa: CASSAGQGYNEQFF
j_gene: TRBJ2-7; abundance: NA; v_gene: TRBV15; d_gene: TRBD2; CDR3nt: TGTGCCACCAGCAGAGGGGGGGAGCTAGCGGGACTTGGCGAGCAGTACTTC; CDR3aa: CATSRGGELAGLGEQYF
j_gene: TRBJ1-5; abundance: NA; v_gene: TRBV5-1; d_gene: TRBD1; CDR3nt: TGCGCCAGCAGCACGAATTCAGGGGGGTCCCAGCATTTT; CDR3aa: CASSTNSGGSQHF
j_gene: TRBJ2-1; abundance: NA; v_gene: TRBV6-5; d_gene: TRBD2; CDR3nt: TGTGCCAGCTGGACTAGCGGGAGCCCCAATGAGCAGTTCTTC; CDR3aa: CASWTSGSPNEQFF
j_gene: TRBJ1-6; abundance: NA; v_gene: TRBV6-5; d_gene: TRBD1; CDR3nt: TGTGCCAGCAGAACGGGACAGGGTGATAATTCACCCCTCCACTTT; CDR3aa: CASRTGQGDNSPLHF
j_gene: TRBJ2-1; abundance: NA; v_gene: TRBV24-1; d_gene: NA; CDR3nt: TGTGCCACCAGTGATTCCTTTTTTCAGGGCGGTCTCGATGAGCAGTTCTTC; CDR3aa: CATSDSFFQGGLDEQFF
j_gene: TRBJ2-7; abundance: NA; v_gene: TRBV6-5; d_gene: NA; CDR3nt: TGTGCCAGCGGACAGAACTACGAGCAGTACTTC; CDR3aa: CASGQNYEQYF
j_gene: TRBJ2-7; abundance: NA; v_gene: TRBV5-1; d_gene: NA; CDR3nt: TGCGCCAGCCCGAGCCCCTACGAGCAGTACTTC; CDR3aa: CASPSPYEQYF
j_gene: TRBJ1-1; abundance: NA; v_gene: TRBV11-3; d_gene: NA; CDR3nt: TGTGCCAGCAGCTTAGTTAGGAACACTGAAGCTTTCTTT; CDR3aa: CASSLVRNTEAFF
j_gene: TRBJ2-6; abundance: NA; v_gene: TRBV6-6; d_gene: NA; CDR3nt: TGTGCCAGCACCGCGGGGGGGGCCAACGTCCTGACTTTC; CDR3aa: CASTAGGANVLTF
j_gene: TRBJ1-5; abundance: once; v_gene: TRBV19; d_gene: NA; CDR3nt: TGTGCCAGTACCCGGACTCGAAAGCCCCAGCATTTT; CDR3aa: CASTRTRKPQHF
j_gene: TRBJ2-7; abundance: NA; v_gene: TRBV5-4; d_gene: TRBD2; CDR3nt: TGTGCCAGCAGCTACCTAGCGGGGGGGGAGGAGCAGTACTTC; CDR3aa: CASSYLAGGEEQYF
j_gene: TRBJ1-3; abundance: NA; v_gene: TRBV27; d_gene: NA; CDR3nt: TGTGCCAGCAGTTTAAGGGGGTCTGGAAACACCATATATTTT; CDR3aa: CASSLRGSGNTIYF
j_gene: TRBJ1-2; abundance: NA; v_gene: TRBV28; d_gene: NA; CDR3nt: TGTGCCAGCAGTTTATGGCCGGCTAACTATGGCTACACCTTC; CDR3aa: CASSLWPANYGYTF